This T cell receptor (beta chain) derives from a study of radiotherapy plus CTLA-4 blockade in lung cancer. Study at large: An objective response was seen in 18% of patients, and disease control in 25% to 40%.

The repertoire was sequenced with immunoSEQ multiplex PCR; TCRdb's copy has only in-frame clones and lacks some. The sample lists tens of thousands of clones, approximately 83% seen once, with 0.65% to 0.9% in the top ten. Study observations and caveats: Radiotherapy plus ipilimumab was followed by expansion in blood of tumor-derived TCR clones. Among reported predictors of response, early blood T cell clone dynamics with interferon-beta performed best.

Germline V CDR1 and CDR2: SEHNR, FQNEAQ (reference sequence). The CDR3 loop spans 14 amino acids. V shed 5 bases and J 1 base; nucleotides not matched to a gene: 4. A note on this clone: Its specificity is not known. This CDR3 is also generated by other DNA sequences in the sample.

V gene TRBV7-9 combines with J gene TRBJ1-1, with TRBD1 matching 7 bases. This receptor was taken from a human donor with non-small cell lung cancer who had stable disease on radiotherapy plus ipilimumab. Material: peripheral blood, obtained from a patient treated with radiotherapy plus ipilimumab. CDR3 region: CASSLTGANTEAFF. The CDR3 DNA reads TGTGCCAGCAGCCTCACAGGGGCGAACACTGAAGCTTTCTTT.